Included here is one TCR beta chain sequence, with context. The antigen is unknown. This sample is drawn from a study of cytotoxic CD8 clonotypes in ibrutinib-treated CLL. Overall study: Over 9 relapsed/refractory, about 14 treatment-naive; some 18 IGHV unmutated. Samples had a mean of around 250,000 productive templates and 85,000 to 100,000 productive rearrangements.

CDR3 size: 13 residues. The ends were cut back, 5 bases at V and 9 bases at J, with 14 bases in the middle. The germline CDR1 and CDR2 sequences are SGHTA and FQGNSA. Clones were read by immunoSEQ multiplex PCR, and TCRdb kept only the in-frame ones, dropping some. The sample shows 150,000 to 200,000 clones, roughly 90% of them seen only once. Study outcomes and limitations: At the start, clonality exceeded age-matched healthy donors and followed circulating CD8+ T-cell counts. Clonality went up at ibrutinib response and then declined back toward baseline at progression.

The material was PBMCs, obtained at disease progression, from a patient treated with ibrutinib. The V call is TRBV7-2, the J call TRBJ2-1, with D possibly being TRBD2 (6 bases). The receptor was derived from a human donor with chronic lymphocytic leukemia. This CDR3 is CASSTRLGTEQFF. DNA of the CDR3: TGTGCCAGCAGCACCCGACTAGGCACTGAGCAGTTCTTC.